Below are 31 T cell receptor beta chains sequenced from a single sample in a study of T cells after yellow fever vaccination. TCRdb ran MiXCR on the 5' RACE reads and lists one entry per CDR3 protein. Of around 530,000 distinct CDR3 sequences in the sample, about a sixth were seen once. Sequencing was performed on PBMCs, taken 5 to 6 days after the first yellow fever vaccination. Every receptor here comes from a man between 18 and 35 years old who received the YFV17D yellow fever vaccine.

The chain joins TRBV4-3 to TRBJ1-2; 7 nucleotides match TRBD1. The V gene end was trimmed by 0 bases and the J gene end by 6 bases; junction bases not matched to a gene: 4. Germline V lookup: CDR1 LGHNA, CDR2 YSLEER. The CDR3 has 14 amino acids. Here the CDR3 DNA reads TGCGCCAGCAGCCAAGACAGGGGGGTGGATGGCTACACCTTC. This translates into CASSQDRGVDGYTF.

Points on this clonotype: At one of its ends the junction is not consistent with the germline gene, which may arise from a read error. V and J are TRBV7-7 and TRBJ2-3, with 8 nucleotides matching TRBD1. Germline loops: CDR1 SSHAT, CDR2 FNYEAQ (reference sequence). The CDR3 is made up of 13 amino acids. The CDR3 protein is CASSKDRGNTQYF. The DNA of the CDR3 is TGTGCTAGCAGCAAAGACAGGGGCAATACGCAGTATTTT.

This clonotype turned up a few times. The chain recombines TRBV5-6 with TRBJ2-3, with TRBD1 matching over 9 bases. The ends lost 3 bases at V and 4 bases at J; junction bases unmatched: 3. CDR1 is SGHDT and CDR2 is YYEEEE in the germline V gene. The CDR3 contains 14 residues. In nucleotides, the CDR3 is TGTGCCAGCAGCTCAGACAGGGGGGCAGATACGCAGTATTTT. This translates into CASSSDRGADTQYF.

The chain couples TRBV29-1 to TRBJ1-2, with 12 nucleotides matching TRBD1. The CDR3 is 15 amino acids. CDR1 SQVTM and CDR2 ANQGSEA come from the germline V gene. The V and J ends lost 4 bases and 3 bases, in that order; junction bases with no gene match: 6. CDR3 residues: CSVVLGDRGHYGYTF. CDR3 nucleotide sequence: TGCAGCGTTGTCCTCGGGGACAGGGGGCACTATGGCTACACCTTC.

V and J are TRBV27 and TRBJ2-1; D is perhaps TRBD1 or TRBD2 (6 bases each). The CDR3 loop spans 14 amino acids. V dropped 4 bases and J dropped 8 bases, with 15 bases sitting between them. Germline CDR1 and CDR2: MNHEY and SMNVEV (reference sequence). The CDR3 here is CASSSLRGADEQFF. DNA of the CDR3: TGTGCCAGCAGTTCCCTAAGGGGGGCCGATGAGCAGTTCTTC.

This clonotype was found a few times. The chain joins TRBV23-1 to TRBJ2-1, with a tentative D call TRBD1 (5 bases). TRBV23-1 is labeled an ORF, and its function is uncertain. V dropped 2 bases and J dropped 4 bases, with 12 bases sitting between them. The CDR3 is 15 amino acids. The CDR3 nucleotides are TGCGCCAGCAGTCAACACCCGACAGATTACAATGAGCAGTTCTTC. Translation: CASSQHPTDYNEQFF.

This sequence joins TRBV20-1 and TRBJ2-3; 8 positions agree with TRBD2. The trim removed 3 bases at V and 4 bases at J, leaving 12 bases unmatched. This CDR3 contains 16 residues. Germline V CDR1 and CDR2: DFQATT, SNEGSKA (reference sequence). The CDR3 reads CSARDRRRGVADTQYF. The CDR3 DNA sequence: TGCAGTGCTAGGGATCGGCGGCGGGGGGTCGCAGATACGCAGTATTTT.

In its sample, this clonotype was seen a few times. The chain joins TRBV2 to TRBJ2-3; the D call may be TRBD1 or TRBD2 (6 bases each). Germline values: CDR1 SNHLY, CDR2 FYNNEI. Trimming took 7 bases from V and 1 from J, leaving 15 bases between them. The CDR3 runs to 15 residues. CDR3 in DNA: TGTGCCAGCACAGTTGAGGGGGGCCGCACAGATACGCAGTATTTT. Protein product: CASTVEGGRTDTQYF.

This clonotype was recorded a few times. The J gene is TRBJ2-5, the V gene TRBV2; the D gene is possibly TRBD2 (5 bases). V was cut by 4 bases and J by 5 bases, with 17 bases left in between. From germline, CDR1 is SNHLY and CDR2 FYNNEI. The CDR3 runs to 15 residues. The CDR3 loop is CASSGISASRETQYF. DNA of the CDR3: TGTGCCAGCAGTGGGATTAGCGCATCTAGGGAGACCCAGTACTTC. The whole variable domain, filled in from reference TRBV2 and TRBJ2-5, reads EPEVTQTPSHQVTQMGQEVILRCVPISNHLYFYWYRQILGQKVEFLVSFYNNEISEKSEIFDDQFSVERPDGSNFTLKIRSTKLEDSAMYFCASSGISASRETQYFGPGTRLLVL.

The chain combines TRBV20-1 with TRBJ2-2; 8 bases line up with TRBD1. Germline CDR1 reads DFQATT; CDR2 reads SNEGSKA (reference sequence). V was clipped by 3 bases and J by 5 bases; unmatched bases: 5. This CDR3 region has 14 residues. The chain's CDR3 is CSARDRALTGELFF. Here the CDR3 DNA reads TGCAGTGCTAGGGACAGGGCGCTTACCGGGGAGCTGTTTTTT.

This chain links TRBV11-3 with TRBJ2-2; tentative D call: TRBD1 (5 bases). The germline gives CDR1 SGHNT, CDR2 YENEEA. V lost 1 base and J lost 9, with 15 bases in between. This CDR3 comprises 15 residues. The CDR3 is CASSLGPRQGRELFF. CDR3 DNA sequence: TGTGCCAGCAGCTTAGGCCCCCGGCAGGGCCGGGAGCTGTTTTTT.

This chain links TRBV4-2 with TRBJ1-4; a possible D gene is TRBD1 (5 bases). This CDR3 spans 16 amino acids. The ends were cut back, 10 bases at V and 4 bases at J, with 22 bases in the middle. Germline CDR1 is LGHNA and CDR2 is YNFKEQ. The CDR3 protein is CATGQGYSGNNEKLFF. CDR3 nucleotide sequence: TGTGCCACCGGCCAGGGCTATTCAGGGAATAATGAAAAACTGTTTTTT.

V and J are TRBV7-8 and TRBJ2-3, with a possible D match to TRBD1 (5 bases). The germline V and J ends were trimmed by 0 bases and 0 bases, with 13 bases remaining between them. The CDR3 runs to 17 residues. CDR1 and CDR2 from the germline V gene are SGHVS and FQNEAQ. CDR3 in amino acids: CASSLAGWGSSTDTQYF. DNA for the CDR3: TGTGCCAGCAGCTTAGCCGGGTGGGGCAGTAGCACAGATACGCAGTATTTT.

This rearrangement joins TRBV25-1 to TRBJ2-5; possible D gene TRBD2, 6 bases. CDR1 and CDR2 from the germline V gene are MGHDK and SYGVNS. The CDR3 sequence is 16 residues long. The ends were cut back, 1 base at V and 5 bases at J, with 17 bases in the middle. DNA of the CDR3: TGTGCCAGCAGTGAATTACAGTCGGCCCGGGGGGAGACCCAGTACTTC. Translation: CASSELQSARGETQYF. The entire variable domain, with the rest obtained from reference TRBV25-1 and TRBJ2-5, is as follows: EADIYQTPRYLVIGTGKKITLECSQTMGHDKMYWYQQDPGMELHLIHYSYGVNSTEKGDLSSESTVSRIRTEHFPLTLESARPSHTSQYLCASSELQSARGETQYFGPGTRLLVL.

This chain joins TRBV10-3 and TRBJ2-5; D uncertain. V was shortened by 0 bases and J by 2 bases, with 7 bases between the two germline ends. The length of the CDR3 is 14 residues. The germline V gene encodes CDR1 ENHRY and CDR2 SYGVKD. The CDR3 coding sequence is TGTGCCATCAGTGAGTCGGAATCGCAAGAGACCCAGTACTTC. This encodes CAISESESQETQYF.

This clonotype was recorded at least ten times. This chain links TRBV11-1 with TRBJ2-1, with unresolved D. Germline lookup yields CDR1 SGHAT and CDR2 FQDESV (reference sequence). V was shortened by 2 bases and J by 4 bases, with 18 bases between the two germline ends. The CDR3 spans 17 residues. The CDR3 DNA follows: TGTGCCAGCAGCTTATCACCATCCGCGGCTTTATACAATGAGCAGTTCTTC. Protein: CASSLSPSAALYNEQFF.

A note on this clonotype: A read error may produce the germline difference seen at one junction end. The chain has TRBV7-2 and TRBJ2-2; tentatively, D is TRBD1 (6 bases). The CDR3 runs 17 residues. Germline V gene lookup returns CDR1 SGHTA and CDR2 FQGNSA. DNA for the CDR3: TGTGCCAGCAGGTTAGGGCCGGGGACATACCTCACCGGGGAGCTGGTTTTT. Translated, it gives CASRLGPGTYLTGELVF.

This clonotype was found once. The chain couples TRBV19 to TRBJ2-7, with TRBD1 identical over 8 bases. The CDR3 sequence is 14 residues long. Germline values: CDR1 LNHDA, CDR2 SQIVND (reference sequence). V gave up 1 base and J gave up 6 bases; unmatched junction bases: 5. CDR3 residues: CASSIAGQGTEQYF. The DNA of the CDR3 is TGTGCCAGTAGTATAGCCGGACAGGGCACCGAGCAGTACTTC.

This clonotype was counted at least ten times. The chain is built from TRBV5-1 and TRBJ2-1; TRBD2 aligns across 7 bases. Germline V gives CDR1 SGHRS, CDR2 YFSETQ. The CDR3 sequence is 15 residues long. The V gene end was trimmed by 9 bases and the J gene end by 7 bases; junction bases not matched to a gene: 16. CDR3 sequence: CATAIELYSGNEQFF. CDR3 DNA: TGCGCCACCGCAATTGAACTGTATAGCGGGAATGAGCAGTTCTTC.

There are many counts of this clonotype. This sequence joins TRBV12-3 or TRBV12-4 and TRBJ1-6; D remains unclear. There are 14 residues in the CDR3. Trimming removed 6 bases at V and 3 bases at J, with 9 bases between. CDR3 bases: TGTGCCAGCAGGGGGATGAACTATAATTCACCCCTCCACTTT. Translation gives CASRGMNYNSPLHF.

This clonotype was recorded at least ten times. The chain employs TRBV5-1 and TRBJ1-1, with TRBD1 identical over 11 bases. The CDR3 runs 14 residues. Germline lookup yields CDR1 SGHRS and CDR2 YFSETQ. Germline trimming cut 3 bases from V and 5 bases from J; bases unmatched to any gene: 3. DNA for the CDR3: TGCGCCAGCAGCTGGGGACAGGGGGGTACTGAAGCTTTCTTT. Translation gives CASSWGQGGTEAFF.

The chain uses TRBV9 and TRBJ2-5, with TRBD2 as a possible D gene (5 bases). V was cut by 3 bases and J by 2 bases, with 8 bases left in between. Germline-derived CDR1 and CDR2 are SGDLS and YYNGEE. This CDR3 contains 13 residues. CDR3 nucleotides: TGTGCCAGCAGCGAGGACTGGCAAGAGACCCAGTACTTC. Protein product: CASSEDWQETQYF.

This clonotype has a handful of counts. This rearrangement joins TRBV12-3 or TRBV12-4 to TRBJ2-2; no reliable D call. There are 11 residues in the CDR3. V gave up 7 bases and J gave up 6 bases, with 6 bases separating them. The DNA for the CDR3 is TGTGCCAGCACCCACTCCGGGGAGCTGTTTTTT. Amino acids: CASTHSGELFF.

This clonotype was counted a few times. The CDR3 protein is CASRKLAGTSDTQYF. The CDR3 bases are TGTGCCAGTAGAAAGCTAGCGGGGACGTCAGATACGCAGTATTTT. The chain joins TRBV19 to TRBJ2-3; 9 bases line up with TRBD2. The CDR3 is 15 amino acids. Per the germline V gene, CDR1 is LNHDA and CDR2 is SQIVND (reference sequence). The V segment lost 6 bases and the J segment 4 bases; nucleotides outside the gene matches: 8.

This clonotype came up once. This sequence joins TRBV11-1 and TRBJ2-3; 10 bases map to TRBD2. There are 17 residues in the CDR3. CDR1 SGHAT and CDR2 FQDESV come from the germline V gene (reference sequence). V lost 0 bases, J lost 0 bases, and 3 bases stayed unmatched. The CDR3 sequence is CASSLAGGLASTDTQYF. The DNA for the CDR3 is TGTGCCAGCAGCTTAGCGGGGGGACTAGCGAGCACAGATACGCAGTATTTT.

This clonotype came up a few times. The V call is TRBV20-1, the J call TRBJ2-1, with TRBD2 identical over 12 bases. V gave up 3 bases and J gave up 3 bases; unmatched junction bases: 6. This CDR3 is built from 16 residues. The germline V gene encodes CDR1 DFQATT and CDR2 SNEGSKA (reference sequence). The DNA of the CDR3 is TGCAGTGCTAGTGTTAGGACTAGCGGGAACTACAATGAGCAGTTCTTC. Translated, it gives CSASVRTSGNYNEQFF.

The chain links TRBV20-1 to TRBJ1-6, with D tentatively TRBD1 (6 bases). The CDR3 covers 15 residues. The ends were cut back, 3 bases at V and 7 bases at J, with 16 bases in the middle. The V gene's germline CDR1 is DFQATT and CDR2 SNEGSKA (reference sequence). The CDR3 DNA follows: TGCAGTGCTAGGATTGGGGGGGCCTTGAATTCACCCCTCCACTTT. This gives the protein CSARIGGALNSPLHF.

The chain carries TRBV4-1 and TRBJ2-4, with 8 bases identical to TRBD2. This CDR3 contains 15 residues. Per the germline V gene, CDR1 is MGHRA and CDR2 is YSYEKL. The ends lost 6 bases at V and 5 bases at J; junction bases unmatched: 9. For the CDR3, the DNA is TGCGCCAGCAGTCGTTCGGGGGGGGCGGAAAACATTCAGTACTTC. Protein: CASSRSGGAENIQYF.

This clonotype was seen a handful of times. The chain combines TRBV2 with TRBJ2-5; D unresolved. The CDR3 runs to 12 residues. Germline V gene sequence: CDR1 SNHLY, CDR2 FYNNEI. Trimming pared 7 bases from V and 7 bases from J, leaving 13 bases between. CDR3 nucleotides: TGTGCCAGCAAATTTGATGTGGGGACCCAGTACTTC. This gives the protein CASKFDVGTQYF.

The genes are TRBV4-1 and TRBJ2-1; 10 positions match TRBD1. Trimming took 6 bases from V and 6 from J; bases not matched to a gene: 2. CDR1 and CDR2 (germline): MGHRA, YSYEKL. The CDR3 is 13 amino acids. DNA of the CDR3: TGCGCCAGCAGACGGACAGGGGGCAATGAGCAGTTCTTC. Translating it yields CASRRTGGNEQFF.

J is TRBJ2-5 and V is TRBV2; D possibly corresponds to TRBD1 (6 bases). This CDR3 has 15 residues. With 4 bases removed from V and 4 bases from J, the gap between germline ends came to 16 bases. Germline assignment: CDR1 SNHLY and CDR2 FYNNEI. CDR3 loop: CASSAWGLSRETQYF. The CDR3 DNA reads TGTGCCAGCAGTGCCTGGGGGCTTAGTCGAGAGACCCAGTACTTC.